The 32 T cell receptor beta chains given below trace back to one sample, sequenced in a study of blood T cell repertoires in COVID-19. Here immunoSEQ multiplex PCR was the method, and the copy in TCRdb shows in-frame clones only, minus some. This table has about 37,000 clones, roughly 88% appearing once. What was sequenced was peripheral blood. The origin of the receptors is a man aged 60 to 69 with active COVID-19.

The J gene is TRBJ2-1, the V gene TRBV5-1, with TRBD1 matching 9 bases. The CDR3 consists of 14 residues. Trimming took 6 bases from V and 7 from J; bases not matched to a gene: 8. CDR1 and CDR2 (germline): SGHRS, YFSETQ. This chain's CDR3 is CASKAGQGVNEQFF. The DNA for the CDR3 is TGCGCCAGCAAGGCGGGACAGGGTGTAAATGAGCAGTTCTTC.

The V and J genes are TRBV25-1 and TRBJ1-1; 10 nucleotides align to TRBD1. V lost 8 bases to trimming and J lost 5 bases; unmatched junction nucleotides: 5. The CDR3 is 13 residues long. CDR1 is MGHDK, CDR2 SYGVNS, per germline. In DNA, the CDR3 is TGTGCCAGCGGACAGGGGGGATGGACTGAAGCTTTCTTT. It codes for CASGQGGWTEAFF.

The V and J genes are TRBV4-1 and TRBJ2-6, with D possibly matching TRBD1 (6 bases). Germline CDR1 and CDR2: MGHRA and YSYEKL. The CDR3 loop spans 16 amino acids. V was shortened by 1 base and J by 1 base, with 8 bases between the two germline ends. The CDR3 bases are TGCGCCAGCAGCCAAGCGCAGGGGTCTGGGGCCAACGTCCTGACTTTC. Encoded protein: CASSQAQGSGANVLTF.

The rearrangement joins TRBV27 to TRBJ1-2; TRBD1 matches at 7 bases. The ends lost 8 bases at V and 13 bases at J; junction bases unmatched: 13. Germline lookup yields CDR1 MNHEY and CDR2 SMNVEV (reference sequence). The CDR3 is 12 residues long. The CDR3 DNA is TGTGCCAGCGCTGCCTTCAGGGGGTGCTGCACCTTC. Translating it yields CASAAFRGCCTF.

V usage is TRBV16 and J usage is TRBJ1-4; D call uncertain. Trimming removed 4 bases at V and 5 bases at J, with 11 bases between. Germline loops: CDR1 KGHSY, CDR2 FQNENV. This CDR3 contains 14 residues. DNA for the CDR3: TGTGCCAGCAGCCCAGGTGCACCGAATGAAAAACTGTTTTTT. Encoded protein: CASSPGAPNEKLFF.

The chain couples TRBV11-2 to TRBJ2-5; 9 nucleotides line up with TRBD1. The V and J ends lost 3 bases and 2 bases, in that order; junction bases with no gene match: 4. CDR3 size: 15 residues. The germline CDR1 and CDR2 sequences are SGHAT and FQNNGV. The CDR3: CASSFTGTGQETQYF. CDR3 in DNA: TGTGCCAGCAGCTTTACCGGGACAGGGCAAGAGACCCAGTACTTC. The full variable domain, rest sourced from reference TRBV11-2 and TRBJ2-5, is EAGVAQSPRYKIIEKRQSVAFWCNPISGHATLYWYQQILGQGPKLLIQFQNNGVVDDSQLPKDRFSAERLKGVDSTLKIQPAKLEDSAVYLCASSFTGTGQETQYFGPGTRLLVL.

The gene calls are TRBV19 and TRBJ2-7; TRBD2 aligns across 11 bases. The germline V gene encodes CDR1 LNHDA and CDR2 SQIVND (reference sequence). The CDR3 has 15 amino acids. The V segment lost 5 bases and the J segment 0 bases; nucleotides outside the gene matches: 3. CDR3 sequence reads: CASSVTSGSSYEQYF. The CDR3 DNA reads TGTGCCAGTAGTGTAACTAGCGGGAGCTCCTACGAGCAGTACTTC.

The CDR3: CASSLGFYVLAGLKGKFF. Here the CDR3 DNA reads TGTGCCAGCAGCTTAGGATTCTATGTGCTAGCGGGGCTCAAGGGGAAGTTCTTC. The chain uses TRBV11-2 and TRBJ2-1, with TRBD2 matching over 9 bases. The V segment lost 1 base and the J segment 14 bases; nucleotides outside the gene matches: 21. Per the germline V gene, CDR1 is SGHAT and CDR2 is FQNNGV. The CDR3 totals 18 residues. The variable domain in full, completed from reference TRBV11-2 and TRBJ2-1, reads EAGVAQSPRYKIIEKRQSVAFWCNPISGHATLYWYQQILGQGPKLLIQFQNNGVVDDSQLPKDRFSAERLKGVDSTLKIQPAKLEDSAVYLCASSLGFYVLAGLKGKFFGPGTRLTVL.

CDR3 nucleotide sequence: TGTGCCAGCTCACCGCCGACACACACAGATACGCAGTATTTT. It specifies CASSPPTHTDTQYF. This chain uses TRBV18 with TRBJ2-3; D uncertain. CDR3 length equals 14 residues. The V gene lost 3 bases and the J gene lost 2 bases, with 9 bases spanning the gap. Germline values: CDR1 KGHSH, CDR2 LQKENI.

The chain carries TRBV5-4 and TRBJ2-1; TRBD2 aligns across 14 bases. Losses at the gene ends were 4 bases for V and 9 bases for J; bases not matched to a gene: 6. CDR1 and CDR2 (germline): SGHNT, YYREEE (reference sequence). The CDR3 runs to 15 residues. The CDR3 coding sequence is TGTGCCAGCAGCCCCGGGACTAGCGGGAGTCCTGAGCAGTTCTTC. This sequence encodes CASSPGTSGSPEQFF.

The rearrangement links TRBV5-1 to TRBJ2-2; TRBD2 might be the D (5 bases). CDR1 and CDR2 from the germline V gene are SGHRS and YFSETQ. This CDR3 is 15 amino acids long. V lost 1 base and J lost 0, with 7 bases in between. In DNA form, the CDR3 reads TGCGCCAGCAGCTTGTCTAGCCCGAACACCGGGGAGCTGTTTTTT. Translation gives CASSLSSPNTGELFF.

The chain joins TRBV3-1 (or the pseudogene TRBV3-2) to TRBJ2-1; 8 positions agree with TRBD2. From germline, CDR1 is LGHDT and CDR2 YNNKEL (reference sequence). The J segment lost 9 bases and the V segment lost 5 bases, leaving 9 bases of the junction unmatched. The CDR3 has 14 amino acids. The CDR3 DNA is TGTGCCAGCAGCGGCGTATCGGGAGGGCGTGAGCAGTTCTTC. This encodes CASSGVSGGREQFF.

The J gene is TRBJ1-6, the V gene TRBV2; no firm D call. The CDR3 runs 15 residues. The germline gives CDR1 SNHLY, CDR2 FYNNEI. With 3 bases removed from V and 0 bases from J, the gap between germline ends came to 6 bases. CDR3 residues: CASSDLSSYNSPLHF. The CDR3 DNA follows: TGTGCCAGCAGTGATCTGAGCTCCTATAATTCACCCCTCCACTTT.

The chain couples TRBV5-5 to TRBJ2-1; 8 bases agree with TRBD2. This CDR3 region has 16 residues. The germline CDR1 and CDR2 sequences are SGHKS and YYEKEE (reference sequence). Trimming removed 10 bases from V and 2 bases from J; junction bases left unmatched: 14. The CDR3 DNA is TGTGCCCGTGGGCCCCTACTAGCGGAAACCTACAATGAGCAGTTCTTC. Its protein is CARGPLLAETYNEQFF.

CDR3: CASSLDIGGGNTIYF. The CDR3 DNA reads TGTGCCAGCAGCTTAGATATAGGGGGTGGAAACACCATATATTTT. The chain links TRBV7-2 to TRBJ1-3; D perhaps matches TRBD1 (6 bases). The V gene lost 1 base and the J gene lost 3 bases, with 10 bases spanning the gap. The CDR3 totals 15 residues. Germline CDR1 and CDR2: SGHTA and FQGNSA.

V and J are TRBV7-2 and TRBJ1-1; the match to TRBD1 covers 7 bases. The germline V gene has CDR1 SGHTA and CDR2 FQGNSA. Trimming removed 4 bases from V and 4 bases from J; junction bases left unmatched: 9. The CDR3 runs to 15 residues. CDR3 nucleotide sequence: TGTGCCAGCAGCTCCGAACAGGGGCGGGCCACTGAAGCTTTCTTT. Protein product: CASSSEQGRATEAFF.

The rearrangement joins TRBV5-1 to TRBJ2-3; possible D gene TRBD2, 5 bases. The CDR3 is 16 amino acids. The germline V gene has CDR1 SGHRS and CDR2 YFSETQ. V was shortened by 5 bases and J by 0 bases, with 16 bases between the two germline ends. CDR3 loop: CASSAGGPASTDTQYF. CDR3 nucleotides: TGCGCCAGCAGTGCCGGCGGGCCTGCTAGCACAGATACGCAGTATTTT. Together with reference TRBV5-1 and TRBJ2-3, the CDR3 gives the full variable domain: KAGVTQTPRYLIKTRGQQVTLSCSPISGHRSVSWYQQTPGQGLQFLFEYFSETQRNKGNFPGRFSGRQFSNSRSEMNVSTLELGDSALYLCASSAGGPASTDTQYFGPGTRLTVL.

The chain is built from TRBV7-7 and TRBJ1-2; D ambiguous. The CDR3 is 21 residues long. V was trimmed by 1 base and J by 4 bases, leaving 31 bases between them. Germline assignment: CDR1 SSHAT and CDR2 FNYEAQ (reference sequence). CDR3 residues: CASSLERPGCDNRPLGYGYTF. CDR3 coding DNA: TGTGCCAGCAGCTTAGAACGGCCGGGATGTGATAACAGACCCTTGGGCTATGGCTACACCTTC.

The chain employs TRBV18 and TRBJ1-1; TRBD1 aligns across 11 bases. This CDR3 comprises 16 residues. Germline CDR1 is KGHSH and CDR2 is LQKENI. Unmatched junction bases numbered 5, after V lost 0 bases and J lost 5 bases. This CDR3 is CASSPPGTGGGTEAFF. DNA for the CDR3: TGTGCCAGCTCACCACCGGGGACAGGGGGAGGGACTGAAGCTTTCTTT.

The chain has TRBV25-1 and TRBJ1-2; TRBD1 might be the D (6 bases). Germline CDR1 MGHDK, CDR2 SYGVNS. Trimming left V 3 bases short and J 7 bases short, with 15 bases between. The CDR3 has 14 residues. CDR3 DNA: TGTGCCAGCAGTGAGCCAAAGACAGGCGGTGGCTACACCTTC. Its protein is CASSEPKTGGGYTF.

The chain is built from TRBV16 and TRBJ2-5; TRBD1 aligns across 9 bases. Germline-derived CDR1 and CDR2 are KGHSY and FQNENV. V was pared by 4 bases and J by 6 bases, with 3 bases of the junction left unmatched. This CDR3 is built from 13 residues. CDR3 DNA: TGTGCCAGCAGCCTTGGACAGGGGCAGACCCAGTACTTC. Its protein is CASSLGQGQTQYF.

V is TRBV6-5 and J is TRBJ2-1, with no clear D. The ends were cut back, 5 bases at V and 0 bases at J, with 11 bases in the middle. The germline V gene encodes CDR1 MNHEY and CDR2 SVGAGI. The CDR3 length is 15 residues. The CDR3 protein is CASSPRVHSYNEQFF. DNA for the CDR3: TGTGCCAGCAGTCCCCGGGTTCACTCCTACAATGAGCAGTTCTTC.

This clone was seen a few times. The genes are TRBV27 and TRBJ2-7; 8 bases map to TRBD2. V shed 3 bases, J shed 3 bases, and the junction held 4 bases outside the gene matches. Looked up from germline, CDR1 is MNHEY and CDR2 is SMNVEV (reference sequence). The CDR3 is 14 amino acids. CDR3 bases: TGTGCCAGCAGTTTGGAGCGGGGGTACTACGAGCAGTACTTC. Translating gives CASSLERGYYEQYF.

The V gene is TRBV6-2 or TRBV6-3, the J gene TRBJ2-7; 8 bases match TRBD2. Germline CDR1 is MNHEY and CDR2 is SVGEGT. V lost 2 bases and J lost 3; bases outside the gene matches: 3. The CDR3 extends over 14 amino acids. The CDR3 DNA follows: TGTGCCAGCAGTTACAATCGGGAGGGCTACGAGCAGTACTTC. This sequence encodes CASSYNREGYEQYF.

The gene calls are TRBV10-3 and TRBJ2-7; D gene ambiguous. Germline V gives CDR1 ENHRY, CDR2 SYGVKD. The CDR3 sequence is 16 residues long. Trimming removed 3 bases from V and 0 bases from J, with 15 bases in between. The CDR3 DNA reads TGTGCCATCAGTGACCAACCACTCGGCGGCTCCTACGAGCAGTACTTC. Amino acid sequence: CAISDQPLGGSYEQYF.

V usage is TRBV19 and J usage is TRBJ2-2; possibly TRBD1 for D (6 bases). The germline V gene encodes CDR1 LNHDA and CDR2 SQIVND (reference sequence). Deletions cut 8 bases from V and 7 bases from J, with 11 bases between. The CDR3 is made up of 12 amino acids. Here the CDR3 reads CASGVQGGELFF. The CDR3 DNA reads TGTGCCAGTGGTGTACAGGGCGGGGAGCTGTTTTTT.

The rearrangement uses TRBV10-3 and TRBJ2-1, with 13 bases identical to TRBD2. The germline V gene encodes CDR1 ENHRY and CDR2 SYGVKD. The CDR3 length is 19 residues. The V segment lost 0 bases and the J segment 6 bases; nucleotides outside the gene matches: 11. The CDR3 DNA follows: TGTGCCATCAGTGAGTCCGGCGGCTGGACTAGCGGGAGTTCCAATGAGCAGTTCTTC. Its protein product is CAISESGGWTSGSSNEQFF.

CDR3 protein: CAISEIDSSSYYGYTF. In DNA form, the CDR3 reads TGTGCCATCAGTGAGATAGATAGCAGTTCCTACTATGGCTACACCTTC. This chain joins TRBV10-3 and TRBJ1-2; D is uncertain. The germline V gene encodes CDR1 ENHRY and CDR2 SYGVKD. The CDR3 has 16 amino acids. V gave up 2 bases and J gave up 3 bases, with 16 bases separating them.

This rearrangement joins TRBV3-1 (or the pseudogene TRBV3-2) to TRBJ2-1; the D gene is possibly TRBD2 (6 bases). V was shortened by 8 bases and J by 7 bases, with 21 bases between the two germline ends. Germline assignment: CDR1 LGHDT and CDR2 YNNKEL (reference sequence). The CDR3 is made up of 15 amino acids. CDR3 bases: TGTGCCAGCTCTCACGGGGCGGGGAGTCGGAATGAGCAGTTCTTC. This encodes CASSHGAGSRNEQFF.

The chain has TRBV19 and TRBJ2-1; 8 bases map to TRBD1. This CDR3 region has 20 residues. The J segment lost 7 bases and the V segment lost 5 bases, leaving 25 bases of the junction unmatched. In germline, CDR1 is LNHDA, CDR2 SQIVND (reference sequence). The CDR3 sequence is CASSPLRVQGVVSWVNEQFF. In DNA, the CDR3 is TGTGCCAGTAGTCCTTTACGGGTACAGGGGGTGGTTAGTTGGGTAAATGAGCAGTTCTTC.

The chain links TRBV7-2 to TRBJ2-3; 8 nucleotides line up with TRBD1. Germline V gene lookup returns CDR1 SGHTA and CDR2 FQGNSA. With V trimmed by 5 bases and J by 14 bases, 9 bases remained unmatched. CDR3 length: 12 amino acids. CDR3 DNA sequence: TGTGCCAGCAGCCCAGGGGGCCGACGGGTGTATTTT. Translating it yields CASSPGGRRVYF.

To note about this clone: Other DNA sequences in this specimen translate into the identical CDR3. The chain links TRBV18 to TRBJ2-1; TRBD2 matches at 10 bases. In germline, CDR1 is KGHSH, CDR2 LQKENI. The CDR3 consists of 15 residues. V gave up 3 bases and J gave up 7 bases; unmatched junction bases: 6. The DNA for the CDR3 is TGTGCCAGCTCACCCGCTAGCGGGAGCAATAATGAGCAGTTCTTC. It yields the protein CASSPASGSNNEQFF.